A single T cell receptor beta chain is shown here with its context. Its cognate antigen is unknown. The data originate from a study of cytomegalovirus exposure and HLA in healthy donors. General study findings and limits: Later analysis indicated greater clonal expansion among HLA-associated TCR beta chains than among equally common other chains.

The CDR3 extends over 14 amino acids. V was pared by 1 base and J by 2 bases, with 9 bases between. Germline CDR1 is WNHNN and CDR2 is SYGVQD (reference sequence). Vbeta (60) and Jbeta (13) primers were used in the PCR. Using immunoSEQ multiplex PCR, the repertoire was profiled, and TCRdb retains in-frame clones only, with some absent. Of roughly 200,000 clones detected, 79% appear once; the ten largest clones hold about 1.4%. The clonotype comes from a girl aged 5 to 17 in good health and CMV-seropositive. Sequencing was done on a sample of PBMCs. The J gene is TRBJ2-7, the V gene TRBV10-1, with a possible D match to TRBD2 (5 bases). Written as DNA, the CDR3 is TGCGCCAGCAGTGAGTGGCGGGCCCCCTACGAGCAGTACTTC. Encoded protein: CASSEWRAPYEQYF.